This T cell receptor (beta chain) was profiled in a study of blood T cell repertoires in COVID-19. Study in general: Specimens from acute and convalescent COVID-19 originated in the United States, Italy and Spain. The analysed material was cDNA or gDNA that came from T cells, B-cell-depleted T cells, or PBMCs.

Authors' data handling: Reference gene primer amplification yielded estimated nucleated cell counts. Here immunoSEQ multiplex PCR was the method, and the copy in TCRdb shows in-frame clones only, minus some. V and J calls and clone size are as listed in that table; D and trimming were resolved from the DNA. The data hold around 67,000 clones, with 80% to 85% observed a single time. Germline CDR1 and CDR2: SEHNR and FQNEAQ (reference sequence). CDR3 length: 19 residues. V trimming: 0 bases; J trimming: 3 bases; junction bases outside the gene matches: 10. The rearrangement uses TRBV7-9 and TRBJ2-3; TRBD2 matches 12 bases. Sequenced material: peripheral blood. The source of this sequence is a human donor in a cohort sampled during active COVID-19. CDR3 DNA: TGTGCCAGCAGCTTAGCCCTAGCGGGAGGGCCTCGAGAGACAGATACGCAGTATTTT. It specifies CASSLALAGGPRETDTQYF.